The clone carrying this T cell receptor beta chain showed up just a few times. Looked up from germline, CDR1 is MGHRA and CDR2 is YSYEKL. The CDR3 is 16 amino acids. V lost 0 bases, J lost 10 bases, and 7 bases stayed unmatched. The sample is drawn from a study of tumour-infiltrating T cells in Burkitt lymphoma. Study details: Repertoire clonality predicted overall and progression-free survival.

Sequencing used immunoSEQ multiplex PCR; TCRdb keeps in-frame clones, though not all of them. The sample shows fewer than 8,500 clones, roughly a sixth of them seen only once. The sequence was obtained from a human donor with diffuse large B-cell lymphoma. V is TRBV4-1 and J is TRBJ2-3; 13 bases match TRBD2. Material for sequencing was tumor tissue. The CDR3 DNA reads as TGCGCCAGCAGCCAAGAGTGGACTAGCGGGAGTGTGGCGCAGTATTTT. Translated, it gives CASSQEWTSGSVAQYF.